The clone carrying this T cell receptor (beta chain) was found many times. Its antigen is undetermined. With 8 bases clipped from V and 3 bases from J, the junction kept 5 bases outside the gene matches. This CDR3 region has 14 residues. Germline V CDR1 and CDR2: SNHLY, FYNNEI. Specified time point: patch test 2, 6 weeks after DPC sensitization. As to treatment: therapeutic diphenylcyclopropenone sensitization with weekly scalp DPC. Alopecia patients deemed DPC-suitable, aged 18 to 70, excluding pregnancy. These data originate in a study of human T cells and chemical hapten exposure. General study results and limits: Alopecia in the donors means their immune response may deviate from healthy people's.

In the original analysis: Sample-level TCR yields exhibited a median of approximately 88,000, with a range of about 20,000 to 700,000. TCRdb redid the calling of the RACE reads with MiXCR, one entry per CDR3 protein. The V and J calls and clone size come from TCRdb's table, not from the authors' own analysis. Of around 99,000 distinct CDR3 sequences listed, roughly a tenth are singletons. The starting material was whole blood, obtained in connection with sensitization to the hapten diphenylcyclopropenone (DPC). The V gene is TRBV2, the J gene TRBJ2-3, with TRBD2 matching 10 bases. This TCR came from a woman aged 40 to 50 with alopecia areata. Some clones in this sample may be carry-over from other donors' samples. CDR3 loop: CASLGLAMTDTQYF. The CDR3 DNA reads TGTGCCAGCCTGGGACTAGCGATGACAGATACGCAGTATTTT.